These 2 T cell receptor beta chains came from one sample sequenced in a study of blood T cell repertoires in COVID-19. The method was immunoSEQ multiplex PCR; TCRdb's version includes in-frame clones alone and lacks a portion of them. The sample has some 210,000 clones, about 83% seen once. The sample taken for sequencing was peripheral blood. The receptors shown here come from a man in his fifties or sixties with active or convalescent COVID-19.

The chain employs TRBV5-6 and TRBJ2-7, with D possibly being TRBD1 (5 bases). V was trimmed by 3 bases and J by 2 bases, leaving 15 bases between them. The CDR3 length is 15 residues. The germline V gene encodes CDR1 SGHDT and CDR2 YYEEEE. The CDR3 sequence is CASSSPRERPYEQYF. DNA of the CDR3: TGTGCCAGCAGCTCCCCCAGGGAAAGGCCCTACGAGCAGTACTTC. The full variable domain, completed using reference TRBV5-6 and TRBJ2-7, is DAGVTQSPTHLIKTRGQQVTLRCSPKSGHDTVSWYQQALGQGPQFIFQYYEEEERQRGNFPDRFSGHQFPNYSSELNVNALLLGDSALYLCASSSPRERPYEQYFGPGTRLTVT.

The rearrangement links TRBV5-1 to TRBJ1-3; tentative D call: TRBD1 (6 bases). The V end lost 4 bases, the J end lost 0 bases, and 11 bases lay between the germline ends. The germline V gene has CDR1 SGHRS and CDR2 YFSETQ. The CDR3 is 15 residues long. CDR3 residues: CASSKDSSSGNTIYF. The CDR3 DNA sequence: TGCGCCAGCAGCAAGGACAGTAGCTCTGGAAACACCATATATTTT.